This section outlines one TCR beta chain sequence together with its context. No antigen is known for it. The record has no base qualities; no much larger clone is one base away. The entry originates in a study of blood T cell repertoires in COVID-19 (TCRdb year 2020). For the wider study: Samples covering the acute and convalescent phases of COVID-19 were provided by collaborators in the United States, Italy and Spain. A freely available public database, intended as a resource for researchers studying the immune response to SARS-CoV-2, is where the repertoires were released. Deeply sampled blood TCRbeta repertoires from subjects exposed to, actively infected with, or recovered from COVID-19 were included in the dataset. The prospective study material was composed of cDNA or gDNA derived from T cells, B-cell-depleted T cells, or PBMCs. The samples were drawn from two sources: the first 160 participants of the ongoing ImmuneRACE study, and over 950 subjects contributed by 6 global collaborators. Where HLA class I and class II types were available, the types were taken from metadata supplied by the sample provider, not from assay-based typing. Sample metadata almost always included a de-identified subject ID, COVID-19 status, age in years and sex.

The immunoSEQ Assay, a bias-controlled multiplex PCR, was used to amplify TCRbeta CDR3 regions from genomic DNA. In the paper's pipeline: Within the assay, amplification of reference gene primers was used to estimate how many nucleated cells each sample contained. To quantify the absolute abundance of each unique TCRbeta CDR3 rearrangement, sequence reads were collapsed and filtered. Productive Simpson clonality was computed per sample as the square root of Simpson's diversity index over productive rearrangements. TCRdb carries this immuneACCESS record with in-frame sequences only. Its versions omit some clonotypes, under half of them owing to an unresolved V gene in the studies checked, with the rest unexplained. V and J calls and clone size are given by that table; D and trimming were obtained from the DNA. This sample holds some 110,000 clones; less than 85% were observed only once. Over 2% of the sample is taken by the ten largest.

The collaborating institutions used their own protocols to collect whole blood in K2EDTA tubes. For TCRbeta analysis, collaborator samples were shipped as frozen whole blood, as isolated PBMCs, or as DNA extracted from either sample type. The germline V gene yields SGHAT for CDR1 and FQNNGV for CDR2. Trimming accounts for 5 bases at V and 2 bases at J, while the number of junction bases matched to no gene is 8. The CDR3 sequence holds 16 residues, the cysteine and phenylalanine included. This entry keeps only the CDR3 DNA: 48 bases, framed from base 1. Overall study results and their limits: The quantity of clinical and demographic metadata differed by source and by participant and was supplied without curation.

The V and J genes are TRBV11-2 and TRBJ2-4; 8 nucleotides in the junction match TRBD2. Input material: peripheral blood. The TCR originated in a man aged 30 to 39 with acute or convalescent COVID-19. The CDR3: CASSLFAGGPKNIQYF. In nucleotide form, the sequence is TGTGCCAGCAGCCTTTTTGCGGGAGGTCCCAAAAACATTCAGTACTTC.